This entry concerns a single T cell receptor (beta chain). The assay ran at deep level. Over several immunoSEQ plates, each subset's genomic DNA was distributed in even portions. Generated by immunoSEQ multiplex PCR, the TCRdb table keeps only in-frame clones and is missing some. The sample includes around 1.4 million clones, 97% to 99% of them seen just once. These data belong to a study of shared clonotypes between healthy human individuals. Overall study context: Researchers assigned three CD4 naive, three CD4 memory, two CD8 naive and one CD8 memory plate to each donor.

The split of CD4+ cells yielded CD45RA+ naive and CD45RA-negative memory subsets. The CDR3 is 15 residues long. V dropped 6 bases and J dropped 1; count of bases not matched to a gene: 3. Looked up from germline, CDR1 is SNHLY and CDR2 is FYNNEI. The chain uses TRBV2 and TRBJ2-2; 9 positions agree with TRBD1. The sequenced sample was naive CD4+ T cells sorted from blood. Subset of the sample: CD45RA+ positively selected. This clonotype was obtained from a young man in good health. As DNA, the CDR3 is TGTGCCAGCAGGTCGGGACAGGGGAACACCGGGGAGCTGTTTTTT. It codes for CASRSGQGNTGELFF.